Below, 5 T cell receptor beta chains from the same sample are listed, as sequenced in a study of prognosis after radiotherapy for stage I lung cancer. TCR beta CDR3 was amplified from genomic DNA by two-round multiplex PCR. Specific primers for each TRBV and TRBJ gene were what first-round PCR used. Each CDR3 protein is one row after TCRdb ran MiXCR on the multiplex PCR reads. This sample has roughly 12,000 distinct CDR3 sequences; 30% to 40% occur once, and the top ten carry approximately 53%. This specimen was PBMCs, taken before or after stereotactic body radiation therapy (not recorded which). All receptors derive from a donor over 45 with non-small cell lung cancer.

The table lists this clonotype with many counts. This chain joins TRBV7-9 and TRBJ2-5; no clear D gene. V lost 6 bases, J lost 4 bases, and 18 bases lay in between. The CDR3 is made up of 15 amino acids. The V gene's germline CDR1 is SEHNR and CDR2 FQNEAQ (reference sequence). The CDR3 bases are TGTGCCAGCAGGTTAACCAGCGTGGCCCGAGAGACCCAGTACTTC. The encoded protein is CASRLTSVARETQYF.

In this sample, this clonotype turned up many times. The CDR3 DNA is TGTGCCAGCTTCCTCGGGACTAGCGGGGGGTGGGAGACCCAGTACTTC. Residues: CASFLGTSGGWETQYF. V and J are TRBV7-6 and TRBJ2-5; TRBD2 matches at 15 bases. The germline V gene has CDR1 SGHVS and CDR2 FNYEAQ. This CDR3 contains 16 residues. Trimming cost V 8 bases and J 5 bases; bases outside gene matches: 9.

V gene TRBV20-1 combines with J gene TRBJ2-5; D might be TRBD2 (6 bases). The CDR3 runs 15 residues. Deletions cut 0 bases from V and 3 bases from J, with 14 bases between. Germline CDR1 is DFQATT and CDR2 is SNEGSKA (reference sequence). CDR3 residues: CSARDRSGHKETQYF. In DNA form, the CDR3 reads TGCAGTGCTAGAGATAGGAGCGGGCACAAAGAGACCCAGTACTTC.

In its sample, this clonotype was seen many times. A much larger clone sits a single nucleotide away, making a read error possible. This CDR3 is CASSLPETGYGNTEELFF. The CDR3, as DNA: TGTGCCAGCAGCCTCCCGGAGACCGGCTATGGGAACACCGAGGAGCTGTTTTTT. The chain combines TRBV12-3 or TRBV12-4 with TRBJ2-2; D not resolved. This CDR3 has 18 residues.

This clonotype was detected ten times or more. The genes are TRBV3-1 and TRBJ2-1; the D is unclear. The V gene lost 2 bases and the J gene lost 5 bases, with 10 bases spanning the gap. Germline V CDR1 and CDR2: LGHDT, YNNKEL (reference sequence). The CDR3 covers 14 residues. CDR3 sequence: CASSQSAGNNEQFF. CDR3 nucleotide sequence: TGTGCCAGCAGCCAATCGGCAGGCAACAATGAGCAGTTCTTC.